The 25 T cell receptor beta chains below all came from one sample that was sequenced in a study of cytomegalovirus exposure and HLA in healthy donors. This table comes from immunoSEQ multiplex PCR, and its TCRdb copy is limited to in-frame clones, with some not included. The sample lists over 100,000 clones; over 75% were seen once. The specimen sequenced was PBMCs. The source is a woman younger than 35 in good health and CMV-seropositive.

The rearrangement joins TRBV10-1 to TRBJ1-1, with 8 bases matching TRBD1. This CDR3 is built from 14 residues. V lost 6 bases and J lost 5; bases outside the gene matches: 8. In germline, CDR1 is WNHNN, CDR2 SYGVQD (reference sequence). DNA of the CDR3: TGCGCCAGCAGACCCGGGACAGGAGAGACTGAAGCTTTCTTT. This sequence encodes CASRPGTGETEAFF.

This chain connects TRBV6-1 to TRBJ1-2; perhaps TRBD1 as D (5 bases). The CDR3 has 14 amino acids. The V gene lost 8 bases and the J gene lost 8 bases, with 21 bases spanning the gap. Germline CDR1 is MNHNS and CDR2 is SASEGT. In nucleotides, the CDR3 is TGTGCCAGCCATGGTATAGCCCAGGGCGAGGGCTACACCTTC. Encoded protein: CASHGIAQGEGYTF.

This clone showed up just once. The CDR3, as DNA: TGTGCCAGCAGCTTGGCAGATGAAGCTTTCTTT. Protein sequence: CASSLADEAFF. The chain is built from TRBV5-6 and TRBJ1-1; D gene uncertain. This CDR3 is 11 amino acids long. Germline V lookup: CDR1 SGHDT, CDR2 YYEEEE. Trimming stripped 0 bases from V and 7 bases from J, with 4 bases between.

The rearrangement joins TRBV7-8 to TRBJ1-2, with D possibly being TRBD1 (6 bases). The ends were cut back, 5 bases at V and 4 bases at J, with 11 bases in the middle. The CDR3 is 13 residues long. Germline values: CDR1 SGHVS, CDR2 FQNEAQ. CDR3 nucleotides: TGTGCCAGCAGCCAGGGGCAGACCTATGGCTACACCTTC. It yields the protein CASSQGQTYGYTF.

The chain employs TRBV9 and TRBJ1-1, with a tentative D call TRBD1 (5 bases). The V end lost 2 bases, the J end lost 6 bases, and 17 bases lay between the germline ends. The length of the CDR3 is 15 residues. Germline V gene data show CDR1 as SGDLS and CDR2 as YYNGEE. The CDR3 bases are TGTGCCAGCAGCGTGGACACCGTAAGTTCTGCTGAAGCTTTCTTT. Translating it yields CASSVDTVSSAEAFF.

The J gene is TRBJ1-1, the V gene TRBV7-6; the D gene is possibly TRBD1 (5 bases). The length of the CDR3 is 13 residues. The V gene's germline CDR1 is SGHVS and CDR2 FNYEAQ. V shed 5 bases and J shed 6 bases, with 13 bases lying between them. The CDR3: CASSPRLQAEAFF. DNA for the CDR3: TGTGCCAGCAGCCCTCGTCTACAGGCTGAAGCTTTCTTT.

This chain connects TRBV11-2 to TRBJ2-7; TRBD1 aligns across 9 bases. Looked up from germline, CDR1 is SGHAT and CDR2 is FQNNGV. V lost 7 bases, J lost 6 bases, and 13 bases stayed unmatched. This CDR3 has 15 residues. CDR3 amino acids: CASTRPGTGKREQYF. In DNA form, the CDR3 reads TGTGCCAGCACCCGACCGGGGACAGGGAAACGCGAGCAGTACTTC.

This chain connects TRBV5-4 to TRBJ2-5, with D hard to call. In germline, CDR1 is SGHNT, CDR2 YYREEE (reference sequence). Trimming took off 0 bases at V and 5 bases at J, with 11 bases between the two ends. CDR3 length: 14 residues. Written as DNA, the CDR3 is TGTGCCAGCAGCTTGGCGGTGGCCGGGGAGACCCAGTACTTC. Amino acid sequence: CASSLAVAGETQYF.

J is TRBJ2-3 and V is TRBV18; 7 nucleotides align to TRBD1. Trimming at V came to 4 bases and at J to 0 bases, leaving 7 bases not matched to a gene. CDR3 length: 16 residues. Germline CDR1 and CDR2: KGHSH and LQKENI. The CDR3 loop is CASSRRDRESTDTQYF. DNA for the CDR3: TGTGCCAGCTCACGACGGGACAGAGAGAGCACAGATACGCAGTATTTT.

The gene calls are TRBV29-1 and TRBJ2-1; 7 nucleotides align to TRBD1. The germline CDR1 and CDR2 sequences are SQVTM and ANQGSEA. Trimming cost V 2 bases and J 3 bases; bases outside gene matches: 10. This CDR3 is 16 amino acids long. In DNA, the CDR3 is TGCAGCGTTGAACCGCGACAGGGCCTATACTACAATGAGCAGTTCTTC. Translated: CSVEPRQGLYYNEQFF.

V usage is TRBV13 and J usage is TRBJ2-1; 12 bases line up with TRBD2. This CDR3 has 17 amino acids. Germline V gene data show CDR1 as PRHDT and CDR2 as FYEKMQ (reference sequence). J gave up 4 bases and V 4 bases, and 8 bases lay outside the gene matches. The CDR3 spells CASSSYKTSGGYNEQFF. The CDR3 DNA reads TGTGCCAGCAGCTCCTACAAGACTAGCGGGGGATACAATGAGCAGTTCTTC.

The V and J genes are TRBV4-2 and TRBJ1-1; D is perhaps TRBD1 (6 bases). The ends were cut back, 0 bases at V and 0 bases at J, with 14 bases in the middle. The germline CDR1 and CDR2 sequences are LGHNA and YNFKEQ. The CDR3 loop spans 17 amino acids. Here the CDR3 reads CASSQDWGQVMNTEAFF. The CDR3 DNA sequence: TGTGCCAGCAGCCAAGACTGGGGGCAGGTTATGAACACTGAAGCTTTCTTT.

The chain is built from TRBV4-3 and TRBJ2-7; TRBD1 aligns across 7 bases. Per the germline V gene, CDR1 is LGHNA and CDR2 is YSLEER. Trimming removed 0 bases from V and 4 bases from J; junction bases left unmatched: 3. The CDR3 is made up of 14 amino acids. The CDR3 spells CASSQEGQVYEQYF. DNA for the CDR3: TGCGCCAGCAGCCAAGAAGGACAGGTATACGAGCAGTACTTC.

The chain employs TRBV6-5 and TRBJ1-2; 8 nucleotides align to TRBD1. The germline gives CDR1 MNHEY, CDR2 SVGAGI. V trimming: 0 bases; J trimming: 5 bases; junction bases outside the gene matches: 8. The CDR3 consists of 16 residues. The CDR3, as DNA: TGTGCCAGCAGTTACTCGAAAGGGCAGGGGGCTTATGGCTACACCTTC. Protein: CASSYSKGQGAYGYTF.

This CDR3 is CASSSPPEGEQFF. The CDR3 DNA follows: TGTGCCAGCAGCTCCCCTCCCGAGGGTGAGCAGTTCTTC. The V call is TRBV5-4, the J call TRBJ2-1, with D possibly TRBD2 on 5 matching bases. V lost 3 bases, J lost 9 bases, and 13 bases lay in between. The CDR3 length is 13 residues. CDR1 and CDR2 from the germline V gene are SGHNT and YYREEE (reference sequence). Filled out from reference TRBV5-4 and TRBJ2-1, the complete variable domain reads ETGVTQSPTHLIKTRGQQVTLRCSSQSGHNTVSWYQQALGQGPQFIFQYYREEENGRGNFPPRFSGLQFPNYSSELNVNALELDDSALYLCASSSPPEGEQFFGPGTRLTVL.

The rearrangement links TRBV25-1 to TRBJ1-2; no clear D gene. Germline-derived CDR1 and CDR2 are MGHDK and SYGVNS. Trimming stripped 4 bases from V and 5 bases from J, with 5 bases between. CDR3 length: 11 residues. Here the CDR3 DNA reads TGTGCCAGCAGTGGCAGATATGGCTACACCTTC. Amino acid sequence: CASSGRYGYTF.

This clone has just one count. The chain recombines TRBV7-9 with TRBJ2-7; weak D call: TRBD2 (6 bases). The ends were cut back, 4 bases at V and 0 bases at J, with 13 bases in the middle. CDR3 length equals 15 residues. Germline CDR1 SEHNR, CDR2 FQNEAQ (reference sequence). The CDR3 DNA reads TGTGCCAGCAGCTGGACCGGGACTGCCTCCTACGAGCAGTACTTC. Residues: CASSWTGTASYEQYF. Combining the CDR3 with reference TRBV7-9 and TRBJ2-7 gives the whole variable domain DTGVSQNPRHKITKRGQNVTFRCDPISEHNRLYWYRQTLGQGPEFLTYFQNEAQLEKSRLLSDRFSAERPKGSFSTLEIQRTEQGDSAMYLCASSWTGTASYEQYFGPGTRLTVT.

The chain joins TRBV30 to TRBJ2-1; TRBD2 matches 12 bases. Trimming cost V 0 bases and J 7 bases; bases outside gene matches: 10. The CDR3 is 17 residues long. Germline V lookup: CDR1 GTSNPN, CDR2 SVGIG (reference sequence). CDR3 DNA: TGTGCCTGGAGTGTAACCCGGACTAGCGGGAAGTCAAATGAGCAGTTCTTC. It encodes CAWSVTRTSGKSNEQFF.

V usage is TRBV5-1 and J usage is TRBJ2-5, with 9 bases matching TRBD1. The germline CDR1 and CDR2 sequences are SGHRS and YFSETQ. This CDR3 is 14 amino acids long. V gave up 3 bases and J gave up 2 bases; unmatched junction bases: 2. The DNA of the CDR3 is TGCGCCAGCAGCTGGGGGACAGGGCAAGAGACCCAGTACTTC. It codes for CASSWGTGQETQYF.

The J gene is TRBJ2-1, the V gene TRBV13; 9 nucleotides match TRBD2. CDR1 is PRHDT and CDR2 is FYEKMQ in the germline V gene (reference sequence). With V trimmed by 2 bases and J by 8 bases, 13 bases remained unmatched. CDR3 length: 17 amino acids. The CDR3: CASSLLGGSGRYDEQFF. The CDR3 bases are TGTGCCAGCAGCTTATTGGGAGGGAGCGGGAGGTATGATGAGCAGTTCTTC. Full variable domain (remainder filled in from reference TRBV13 and TRBJ2-1): AAGVIQSPRHLIKEKRETATLKCYPIPRHDTVYWYQQGPGQDPQFLISFYEKMQSDKGSIPDRFSAQQFSDYHSELNMSSLELGDSALYFCASSLLGGSGRYDEQFFGPGTRLTVL.

The chain recombines TRBV30 with TRBJ1-2; the D is unclear. V gave up 0 bases and J gave up 4 bases, with 15 bases separating them. Germline CDR1 and CDR2: GTSNPN and SVGIG (reference sequence). This CDR3 has 15 residues. DNA of the CDR3: TGTGCCTGGAGTGTTAGTATCTCCTCCTCCTATGGCTACACCTTC. Its protein is CAWSVSISSSYGYTF.

This clone was seen once. This rearrangement joins TRBV21-1 to TRBJ1-5; TRBD1, the D gene given by the table, was not confirmed from the DNA. TRBV21-1 is a pseudogene. The CDR3 extends over 15 amino acids. CDR3 sequence (DNA): TGTGCCAGCAGCAATACAGGGGGCGCCGGGCGACCCCAGCATTTT. This codes for CASSNTGGAGRPQHF.

The chain has TRBV30 and TRBJ2-2; D is unresolved. V was trimmed by 3 bases and J by 5 bases, leaving 10 bases between them. The CDR3 sequence is 13 residues long. Germline CDR1 and CDR2: GTSNPN and SVGIG (reference sequence). CDR3 DNA sequence: TGTGCCTGGAGCGCCGCAGAAACCGGGGAGCTGTTTTTT. Amino acid sequence: CAWSAAETGELFF.

The J gene is TRBJ1-5, the V gene TRBV29-1, with D possibly matching TRBD1 (5 bases). The CDR3 runs 14 residues. V was trimmed by 6 bases and J by 4 bases, leaving 16 bases between them. Germline V gene lookup returns CDR1 SQVTM and CDR2 ANQGSEA. In nucleotides, the CDR3 is TGCAGCGTCGCCTCAGGGTTGACGAATCAGCCCCAGCATTTT. This gives the protein CSVASGLTNQPQHF.

The J gene is TRBJ2-7, the V gene TRBV4-2; D is perhaps TRBD1 (5 bases). Trimming shortened V by 0 bases and J by 0 bases, and 18 bases separated the two germline ends. This CDR3 spans 18 amino acids. Looked up from germline, CDR1 is LGHNA and CDR2 is YNFKEQ. CDR3 residues: CASSQDRGQAKSSYEQYF. The CDR3 coding sequence is TGTGCCAGCAGCCAAGATAGGGGTCAGGCCAAAAGCTCCTACGAGCAGTACTTC.